This T cell receptor beta chain is from a study of blood T cells in healthy people across ages (dated by TCRdb to the mid-2010s). For the wider study: In model experiments, template switching captured about one uniquely barcoded TCR beta cDNA molecule for every two T cells. To track age-related changes in TCR beta repertoire diversity, the study relied on deep sequencing normalized with unique cDNA molecular identifiers. Donors were grouped into four age groups: young (average 16 years), middle-aged (39), aged (roughly 67) and long-lived (around 82). Donors of different ages were randomly distributed across sequencing lanes to avoid experimental bias. The study analyzed two additional independent replicas of 1 million unique cDNA reads from the same blood draw for two donors, one aged 18 to 30 and one aged 80 or older. Overall results and qualifications from the work: A strong correlation was found between observed TCR beta diversity and the percentage of naive T cells measured by flow cytometry. The CMV infection status of donors was not known, potentially confounding age-related changes in expanded clonotypes. Compared with the aged group, the long-lived group had more naive CD4+ T cells, fewer expanded clones and increased TCR diversity, suggesting age selection. Estimates of total diversity based on one million sequenced T cells were considered lower bounds and underestimates. As age increased, observed TCR beta diversity per million T cells dropped in a roughly linear way, and a significant reduction was already evident by age around 41. Because profiling used bulk unsorted PBMCs, naive and antigen-experienced compartments could not be compared conclusively.

Library creation used 5' RACE. These reads were obtained on an Illumina HiSeq 2500. A second PCR of about 6 to 11 cycles was run with a J-beta primer mix and a sample-barcoded 5' primer. Each TCR beta cDNA molecule received a unique molecular identifier from a template-switch 5' adaptor carrying 12 random nucleotides. Each sample yielded at least 3 million CDR3-containing paired-end reads. First-strand cDNA synthesis was performed from all RNA using the Mint cDNA synthesis kit, with priming by a TRBC-specific oligonucleotide. Following uracil-DNA glycosylase treatment, a first 18-cycle PCR with universal primers M1SS and BC2_uni_R was performed on all cDNA. On the authors' methods: For normalization, 1 million high-quality reads were randomly selected from each sample, with every read carrying a distinct molecular identifier. Instead of being binned into consensus sequences, reads that shared molecular identifiers were thrown out. MiTCR, set to a Q25 quality threshold and the strictest error-elimination algorithm, was used for CDR3 identification, clonotype clustering and error correction. A nonparametric unseen species model with Euler transformation was used to estimate a lower bound on total TCR beta diversity. The raw public data were reprocessed by TCRdb itself: fastp quality trimming at Q25, MiXCR clonotype calling, in-frame beta chains only. A single entry per CDR3 protein holds the most common genes and DNA from its merged rows. These V and J calls are TCRdb output, not the study's own analysis. Within this sample are around 1,100,000 distinct CDR3 sequences, with more than 30% of them counted one time only. The top ten constitute around 13% of the sample.

Regarding this clonotype: The specificity of this receptor is unknown. The input lacks base qualities; no much larger clone sits a single base away.

Donors were a few dozen systemically healthy Caucasian individuals from Russia aged roughly 6 to 95 years. Each donor gave roughly 11 milliliters of peripheral blood, drawn into EDTA-treated Vacutainer tubes. Ficoll-Paque density-gradient centrifugation was used to isolate PBMCs, with at least 6 million per sample. Total RNA was extracted from PBMCs with Trizol reagent, with at least 6 micrograms obtained per sample. For every donor, an aliquot of PBMCs went through flow cytometry to measure the percentages of naive CD45RAhigh/CD27high T cells. From the cysteine through the phenylalanine, the CDR3 covers 13 amino acids. This entry keeps only the CDR3 DNA: 39 bases, framed from base 1. CDR1 is given as DFQATT and CDR2 as SNEGSKA, both from the germline V gene (reference sequence). V is reduced by 4 bases and J by 5 bases, leaving a spacing of 13 bases between them.

This clonotype was sampled from a man aged 18 to 30 in good health. The chain employs TRBV20-1 and TRBJ2-3; TRBD1 is a possible D gene, resting on 6 matching bases. Sequenced input: blood. The sequence in DNA is TGCAGTGCTAAGGGTTTACAGGGAGATACGCAGTATTTT. Its translation reads: CSAKGLQGDTQYF.